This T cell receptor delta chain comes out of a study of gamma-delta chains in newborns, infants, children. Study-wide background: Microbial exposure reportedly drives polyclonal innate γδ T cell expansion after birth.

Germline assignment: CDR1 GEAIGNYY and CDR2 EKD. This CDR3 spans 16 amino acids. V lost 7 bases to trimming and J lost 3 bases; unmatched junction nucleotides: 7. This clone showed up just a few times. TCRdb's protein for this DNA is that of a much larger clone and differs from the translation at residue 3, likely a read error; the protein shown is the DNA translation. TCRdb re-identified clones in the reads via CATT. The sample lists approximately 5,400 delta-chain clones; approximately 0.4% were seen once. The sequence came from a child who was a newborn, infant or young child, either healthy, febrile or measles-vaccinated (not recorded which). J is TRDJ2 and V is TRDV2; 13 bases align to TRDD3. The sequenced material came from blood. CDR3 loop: CAWDLLGDTMTAQLFF. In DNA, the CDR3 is TGTGCCTGGGACTTACTGGGGGATACGATGACAGCACAACTCTTCTTT.